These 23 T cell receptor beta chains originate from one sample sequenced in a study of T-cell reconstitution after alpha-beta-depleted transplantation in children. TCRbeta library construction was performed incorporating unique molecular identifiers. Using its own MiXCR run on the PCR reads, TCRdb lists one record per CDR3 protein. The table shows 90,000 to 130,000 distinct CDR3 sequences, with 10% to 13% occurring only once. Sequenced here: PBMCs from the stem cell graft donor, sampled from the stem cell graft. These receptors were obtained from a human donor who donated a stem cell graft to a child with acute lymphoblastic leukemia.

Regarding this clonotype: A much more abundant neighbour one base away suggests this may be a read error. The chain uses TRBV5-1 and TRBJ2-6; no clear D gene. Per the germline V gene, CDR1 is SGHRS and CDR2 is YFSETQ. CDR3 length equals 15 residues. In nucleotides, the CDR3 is TGCGCCAGCAGCTTGGGCGGCGGTGGGACCAACGTCCTGACTTTC. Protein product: CASSLGGGGTNVLTF.

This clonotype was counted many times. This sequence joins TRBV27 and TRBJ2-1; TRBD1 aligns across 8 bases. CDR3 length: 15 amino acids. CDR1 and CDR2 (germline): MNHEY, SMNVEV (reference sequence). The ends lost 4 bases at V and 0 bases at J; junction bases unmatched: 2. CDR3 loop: CASSSGTGSYNEQFF. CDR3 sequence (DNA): TGTGCCAGCAGTTCCGGGACAGGCTCCTACAATGAGCAGTTCTTC.

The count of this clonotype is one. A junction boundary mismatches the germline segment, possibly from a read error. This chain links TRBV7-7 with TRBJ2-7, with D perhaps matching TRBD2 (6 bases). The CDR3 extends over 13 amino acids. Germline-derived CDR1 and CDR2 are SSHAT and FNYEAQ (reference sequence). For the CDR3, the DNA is TGTGCTAGCAGCTCAGCCAGGGAGGACGAGCAGTACTTC. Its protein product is CASSSAREDEQYF.

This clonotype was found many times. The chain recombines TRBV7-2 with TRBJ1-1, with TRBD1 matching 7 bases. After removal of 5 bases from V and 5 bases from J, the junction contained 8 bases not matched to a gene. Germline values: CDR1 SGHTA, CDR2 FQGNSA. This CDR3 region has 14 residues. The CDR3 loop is CASSRDRGETEAFF. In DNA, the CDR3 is TGTGCCAGCAGCAGGGACAGAGGTGAGACTGAAGCTTTCTTT. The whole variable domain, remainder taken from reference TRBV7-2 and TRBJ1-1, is GAGVSQSPSNKVTEKGKDVELRCDPISGHTALYWYRQSLGQGLEFLIYFQGNSAPDKSGLPSDRFSAERTGGSVSTLTIQRTQQEDSAVYLCASSRDRGETEAFFGQGTRLTVV.

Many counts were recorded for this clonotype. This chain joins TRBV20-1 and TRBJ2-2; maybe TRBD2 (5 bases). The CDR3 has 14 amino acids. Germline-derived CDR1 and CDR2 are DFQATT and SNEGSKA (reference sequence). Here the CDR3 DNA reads TGCGGAGTTCGCGGGCCAAAGAACACCGGGGAGCTGTTTTTT. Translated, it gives CGVRGPKNTGELFF.

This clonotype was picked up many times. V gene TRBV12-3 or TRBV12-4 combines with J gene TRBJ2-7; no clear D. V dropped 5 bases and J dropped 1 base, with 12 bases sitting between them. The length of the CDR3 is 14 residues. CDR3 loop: CASSTHGRSYEQYF. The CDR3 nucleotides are TGTGCCAGCAGTACCCATGGACGGTCCTACGAGCAGTACTTC.

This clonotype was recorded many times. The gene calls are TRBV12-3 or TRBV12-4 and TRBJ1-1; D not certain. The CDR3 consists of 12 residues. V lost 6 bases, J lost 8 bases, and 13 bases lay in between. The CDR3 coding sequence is TGTGCCAGCAGGCGGACGGTGCTCGAAGCTTTCTTT. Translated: CASRRTVLEAFF.

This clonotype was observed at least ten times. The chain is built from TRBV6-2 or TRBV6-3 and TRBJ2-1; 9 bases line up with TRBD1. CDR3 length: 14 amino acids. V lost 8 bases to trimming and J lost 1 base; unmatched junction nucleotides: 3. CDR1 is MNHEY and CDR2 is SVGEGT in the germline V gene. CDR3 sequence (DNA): TGTGCCAGCTTACAGGGGGCGTCCTACAATGAGCAGTTCTTC. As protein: CASLQGASYNEQFF.

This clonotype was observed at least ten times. CDR3 nucleotide sequence: TGCAGCGGAACCGATAATGGGCCCGCTGAAGCTTTCTTT. This encodes CSGTDNGPAEAFF. V usage is TRBV29-1 and J usage is TRBJ1-1; D remains unclear. There are 13 residues in the CDR3. The V and J ends lost 7 bases and 6 bases respectively, with 18 bases between them. Per germline, CDR1 SQVTM and CDR2 ANQGSEA.

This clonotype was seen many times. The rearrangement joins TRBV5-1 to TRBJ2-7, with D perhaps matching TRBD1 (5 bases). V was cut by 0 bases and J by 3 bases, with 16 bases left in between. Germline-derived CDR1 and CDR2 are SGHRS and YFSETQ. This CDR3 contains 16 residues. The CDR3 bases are TGCGCCAGCAGCTTGGCGTCTTTTCCAGGGAACTACGAGCAGTACTTC. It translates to CASSLASFPGNYEQYF.

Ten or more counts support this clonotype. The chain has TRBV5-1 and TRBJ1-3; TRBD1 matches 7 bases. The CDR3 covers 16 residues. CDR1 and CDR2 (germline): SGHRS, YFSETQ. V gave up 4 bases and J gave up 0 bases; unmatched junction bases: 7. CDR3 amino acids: CASSPSGTVSGNTIYF. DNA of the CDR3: TGCGCCAGCAGCCCCTCAGGGACAGTCTCTGGAAACACCATATATTTT.

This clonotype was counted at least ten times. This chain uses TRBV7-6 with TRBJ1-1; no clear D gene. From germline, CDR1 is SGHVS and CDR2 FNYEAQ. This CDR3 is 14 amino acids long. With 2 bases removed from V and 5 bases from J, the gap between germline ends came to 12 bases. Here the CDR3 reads CASSLLYGDTEAFF. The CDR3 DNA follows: TGTGCCAGCAGCTTACTTTATGGGGATACTGAAGCTTTCTTT.

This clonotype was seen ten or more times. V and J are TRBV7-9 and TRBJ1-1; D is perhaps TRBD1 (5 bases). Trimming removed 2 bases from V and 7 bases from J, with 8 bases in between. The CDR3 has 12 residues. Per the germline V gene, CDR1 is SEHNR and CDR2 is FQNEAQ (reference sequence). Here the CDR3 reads CASSLTGNEAFF. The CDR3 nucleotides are TGTGCCAGCAGCTTAACAGGAAATGAAGCTTTCTTT.

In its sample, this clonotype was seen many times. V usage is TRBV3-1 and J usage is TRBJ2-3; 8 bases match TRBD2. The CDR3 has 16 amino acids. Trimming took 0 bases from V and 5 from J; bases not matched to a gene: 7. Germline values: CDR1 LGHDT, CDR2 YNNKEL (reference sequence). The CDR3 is CASSQDKIAGRDTQYF. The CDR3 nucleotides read TGTGCCAGCAGCCAAGACAAAATAGCGGGAAGAGATACGCAGTATTTT.

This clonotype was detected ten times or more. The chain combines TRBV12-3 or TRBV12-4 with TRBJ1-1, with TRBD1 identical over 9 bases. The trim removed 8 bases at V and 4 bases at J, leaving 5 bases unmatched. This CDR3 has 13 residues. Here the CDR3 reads CASHGTGITEAFF. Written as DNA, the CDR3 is TGTGCCAGCCACGGGACAGGGATCACTGAAGCTTTCTTT.

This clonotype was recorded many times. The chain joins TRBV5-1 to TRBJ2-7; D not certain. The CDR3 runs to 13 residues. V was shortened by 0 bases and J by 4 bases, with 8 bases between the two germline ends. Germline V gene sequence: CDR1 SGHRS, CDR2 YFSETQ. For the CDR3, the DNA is TGCGCCAGCAGCTTGGCCAACCGGTACGAGCAGTACTTC. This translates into CASSLANRYEQYF.

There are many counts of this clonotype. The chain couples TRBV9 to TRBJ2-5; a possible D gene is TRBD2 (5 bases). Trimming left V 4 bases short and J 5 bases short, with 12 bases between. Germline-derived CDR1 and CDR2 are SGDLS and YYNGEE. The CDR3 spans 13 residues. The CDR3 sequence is CASSSETGETQYF. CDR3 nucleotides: TGTGCCAGCAGCTCCGAGACGGGGGAGACCCAGTACTTC. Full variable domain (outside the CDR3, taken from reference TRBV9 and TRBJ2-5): DSGVTQTPKHLITATGQRVTLRCSPRSGDLSVYWYQQSLDQGLQFLIQYYNGEERAKGNILERFSAQQFPDLHSELNLSSLELGDSALYFCASSSETGETQYFGPGTRLLVL.

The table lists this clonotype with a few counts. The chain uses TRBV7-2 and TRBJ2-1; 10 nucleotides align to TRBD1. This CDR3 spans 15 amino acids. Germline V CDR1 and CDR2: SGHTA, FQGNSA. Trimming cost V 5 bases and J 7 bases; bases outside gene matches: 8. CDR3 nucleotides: TGTGCCAGCAGCCGCCTGGGACAGGGGATGAATGAGCAGTTCTTC. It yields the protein CASSRLGQGMNEQFF.

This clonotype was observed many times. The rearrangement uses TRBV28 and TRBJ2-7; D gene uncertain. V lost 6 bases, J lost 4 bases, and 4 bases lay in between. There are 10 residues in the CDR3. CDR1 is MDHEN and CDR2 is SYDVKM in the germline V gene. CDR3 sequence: CASRDYEQYF. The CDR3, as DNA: TGTGCCAGCAGGGATTACGAGCAGTACTTC.

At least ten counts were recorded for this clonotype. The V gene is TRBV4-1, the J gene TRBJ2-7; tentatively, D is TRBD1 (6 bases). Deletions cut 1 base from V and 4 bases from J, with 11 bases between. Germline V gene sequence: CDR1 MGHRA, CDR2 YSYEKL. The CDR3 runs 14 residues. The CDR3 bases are TGCGCCAGCAGCCAAGGAGCAGGGGCGTACGAGCAGTACTTC. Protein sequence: CASSQGAGAYEQYF.

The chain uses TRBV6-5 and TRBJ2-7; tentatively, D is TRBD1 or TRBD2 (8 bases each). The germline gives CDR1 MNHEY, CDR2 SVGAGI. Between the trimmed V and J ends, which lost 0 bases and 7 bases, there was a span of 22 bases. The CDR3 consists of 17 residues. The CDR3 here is CASSYSPGQGRGGEQYF. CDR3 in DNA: TGTGCCAGCAGTTACTCCCCCGGACAGGGTCGGGGGGGTGAGCAGTACTTC.

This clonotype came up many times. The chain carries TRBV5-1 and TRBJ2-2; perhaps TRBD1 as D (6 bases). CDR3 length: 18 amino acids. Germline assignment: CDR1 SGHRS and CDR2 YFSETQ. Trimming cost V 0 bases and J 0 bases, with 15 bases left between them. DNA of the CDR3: TGCGCCAGCAGCTTGGATGATCAGGGGACCTCGAACACCGGGGAGCTGTTTTTT. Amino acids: CASSLDDQGTSNTGELFF.

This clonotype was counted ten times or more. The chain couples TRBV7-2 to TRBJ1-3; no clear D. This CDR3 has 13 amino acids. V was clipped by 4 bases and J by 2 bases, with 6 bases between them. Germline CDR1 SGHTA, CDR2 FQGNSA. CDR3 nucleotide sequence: TGTGCCAGCAGCTCCCGAGCTGGAAACACCATATATTTT. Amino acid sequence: CASSSRAGNTIYF.